This T cell receptor (beta chain) was recorded in a study of cytomegalovirus exposure and HLA in healthy donors. Primers for the PCR totalled 60 Vbeta and 13 Jbeta. This table comes from immunoSEQ multiplex PCR, and its TCRdb copy is limited to in-frame clones, with some not included. The repertoire has some 100,000 clones, approximately 80% of them found once; the top ten carry over 4%. This clone was detected only a few times. Its antigen is currently unknown. Findings and limits, study-wide: Three chains tied to CMV proved CMV antigen-specific in vitro. The dataset shows that most TCR sequences were rare, while some public TCRs occurred in many donors.

The CDR3 has 15 residues. V lost 0 bases, J lost 3 bases, and 5 bases stayed unmatched. CDR1 is SGHRS and CDR2 is YFSETQ in the germline V gene. The source is a female donor in good health and CMV-seropositive. The sequenced material came from PBMCs. The rearrangement joins TRBV5-1 to TRBJ2-7, with TRBD2 identical over 8 bases. CDR3 sequence reads: CASSLGSGGHYEQYF. CDR3 nucleotides: TGCGCCAGCAGCTTGGGAAGCGGGGGCCACTACGAGCAGTACTTC.